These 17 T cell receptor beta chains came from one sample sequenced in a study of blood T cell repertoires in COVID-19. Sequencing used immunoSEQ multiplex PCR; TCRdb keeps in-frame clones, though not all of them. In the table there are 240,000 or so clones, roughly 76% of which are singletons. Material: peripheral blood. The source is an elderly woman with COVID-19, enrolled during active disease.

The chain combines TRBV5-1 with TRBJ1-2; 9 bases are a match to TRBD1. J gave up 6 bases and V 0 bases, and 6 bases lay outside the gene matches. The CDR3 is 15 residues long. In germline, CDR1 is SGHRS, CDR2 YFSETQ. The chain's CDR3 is CASSLGDREIHGYTF. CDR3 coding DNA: TGCGCCAGCAGCTTGGGGGACAGGGAGATTCATGGCTACACCTTC.

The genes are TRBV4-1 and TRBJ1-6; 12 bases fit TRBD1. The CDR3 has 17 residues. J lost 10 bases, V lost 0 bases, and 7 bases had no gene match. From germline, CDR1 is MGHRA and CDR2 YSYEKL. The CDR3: CASSQEGMGTGGSPLHF. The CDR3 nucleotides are TGCGCCAGCAGCCAAGAGGGTATGGGGACAGGGGGCTCACCCCTCCACTTT.

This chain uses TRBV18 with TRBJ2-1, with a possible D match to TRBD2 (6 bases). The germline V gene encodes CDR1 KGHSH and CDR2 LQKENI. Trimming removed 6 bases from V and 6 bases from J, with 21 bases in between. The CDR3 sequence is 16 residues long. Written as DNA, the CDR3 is TGTGCCAGCTCCCAGGACTTGGGGGGATGGGGCAATGAGCAGTTCTTC. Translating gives CASSQDLGGWGNEQFF. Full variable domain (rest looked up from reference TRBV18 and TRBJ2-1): NAGVMQNPRHLVRRRGQEARLRCSPMKGHSHVYWYRQLPEEGLKFMVYLQKENIIDESGMPKERFSAEFPKEGPSILRIQQVVRGDSAAYFCASSQDLGGWGNEQFFGPGTRLTVL.

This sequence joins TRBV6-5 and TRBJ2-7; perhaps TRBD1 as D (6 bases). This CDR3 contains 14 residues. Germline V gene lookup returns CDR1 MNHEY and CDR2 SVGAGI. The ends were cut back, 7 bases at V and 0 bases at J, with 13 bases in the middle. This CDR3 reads CASIPGHSSYEQYF. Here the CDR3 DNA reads TGTGCCAGCATTCCGGGACATAGCTCCTACGAGCAGTACTTC.

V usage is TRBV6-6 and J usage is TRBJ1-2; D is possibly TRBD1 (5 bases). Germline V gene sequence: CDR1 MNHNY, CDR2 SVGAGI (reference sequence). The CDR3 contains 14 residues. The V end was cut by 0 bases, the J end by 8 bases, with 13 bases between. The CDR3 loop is CASSYSTDTSGYTF. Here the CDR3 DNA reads TGTGCCAGCAGTTACTCGACGGACACCTCAGGCTACACCTTC.

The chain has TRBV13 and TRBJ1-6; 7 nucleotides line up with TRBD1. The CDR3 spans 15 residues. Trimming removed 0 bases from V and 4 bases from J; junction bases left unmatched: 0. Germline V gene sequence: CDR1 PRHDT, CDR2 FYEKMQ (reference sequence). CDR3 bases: TGTGCCAGCAGCTTAGGACAGGGGTATAATTCACCCCTCCACTTT. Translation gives CASSLGQGYNSPLHF.

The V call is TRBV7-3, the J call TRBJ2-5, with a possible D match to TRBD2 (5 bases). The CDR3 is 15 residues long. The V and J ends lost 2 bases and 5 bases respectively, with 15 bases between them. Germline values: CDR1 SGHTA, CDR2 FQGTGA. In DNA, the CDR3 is TGTGCCAGCAGCTTATTCCGTGGGAGTCCGGAGACCCAGTACTTC. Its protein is CASSLFRGSPETQYF.

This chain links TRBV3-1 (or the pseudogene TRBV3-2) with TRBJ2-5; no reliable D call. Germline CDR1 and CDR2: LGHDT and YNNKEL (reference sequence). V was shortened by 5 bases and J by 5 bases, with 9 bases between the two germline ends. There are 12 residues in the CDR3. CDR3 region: CASSSHLETQYF. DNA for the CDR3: TGTGCCAGCAGCTCCCATTTGGAGACCCAGTACTTC.

CDR3 residues: CAIRDDYPYLEQYF. CDR3 nucleotide sequence: TGTGCCATCAGGGACGACTACCCCTATCTCGAGCAGTACTTC. The genes are TRBV10-3 and TRBJ2-7; perhaps TRBD2 as D (5 bases). Per the germline V gene, CDR1 is ENHRY and CDR2 is SYGVKD. The V gene lost 6 bases and the J gene lost 6 bases, with 18 bases spanning the gap. The CDR3 contains 14 residues.

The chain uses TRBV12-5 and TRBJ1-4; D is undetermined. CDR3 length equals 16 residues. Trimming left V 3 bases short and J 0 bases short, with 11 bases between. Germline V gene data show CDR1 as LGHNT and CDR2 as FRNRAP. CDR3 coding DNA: TGTGCTAGTGGTTTTGGCAGGACTGCAACTAATGAAAAACTGTTTTTT. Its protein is CASGFGRTATNEKLFF.

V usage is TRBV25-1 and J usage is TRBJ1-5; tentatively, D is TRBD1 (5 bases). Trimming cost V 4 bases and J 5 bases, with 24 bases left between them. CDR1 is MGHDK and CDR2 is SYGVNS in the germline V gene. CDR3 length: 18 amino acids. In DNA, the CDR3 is TGTGCCAGCAGTGCCGGACACCGCGACTCGGCAATAGATCAGCCCCAGCATTTT. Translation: CASSAGHRDSAIDQPQHF.

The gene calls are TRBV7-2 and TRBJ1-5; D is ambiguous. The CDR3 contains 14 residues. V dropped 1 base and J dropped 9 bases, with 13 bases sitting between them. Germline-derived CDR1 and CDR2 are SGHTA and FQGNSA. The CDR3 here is CASSLVGGGWPQHF. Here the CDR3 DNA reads TGTGCCAGCAGCTTAGTGGGCGGAGGGTGGCCCCAGCATTTT.

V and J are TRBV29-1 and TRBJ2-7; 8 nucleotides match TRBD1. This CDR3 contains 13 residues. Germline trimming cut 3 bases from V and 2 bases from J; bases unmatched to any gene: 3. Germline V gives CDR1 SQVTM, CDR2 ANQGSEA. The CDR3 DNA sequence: TGCAGCGTTGAGACAGGGGTAGCCTACGAGCAGTACTTC. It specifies CSVETGVAYEQYF.

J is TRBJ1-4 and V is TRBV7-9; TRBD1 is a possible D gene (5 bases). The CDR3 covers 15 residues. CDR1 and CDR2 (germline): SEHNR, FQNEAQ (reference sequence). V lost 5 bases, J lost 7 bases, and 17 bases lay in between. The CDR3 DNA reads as TGTGCCAGCAGCCGATTCCAGGGTAGGAGTGAAAAACTGTTTTTT. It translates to CASSRFQGRSEKLFF.

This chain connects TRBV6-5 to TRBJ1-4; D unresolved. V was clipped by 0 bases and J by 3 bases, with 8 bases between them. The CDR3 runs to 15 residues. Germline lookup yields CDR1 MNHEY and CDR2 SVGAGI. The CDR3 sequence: CASSYSRLPNEKLFF. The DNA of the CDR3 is TGTGCCAGCAGTTACTCCCGACTGCCTAATGAAAAACTGTTTTTT.

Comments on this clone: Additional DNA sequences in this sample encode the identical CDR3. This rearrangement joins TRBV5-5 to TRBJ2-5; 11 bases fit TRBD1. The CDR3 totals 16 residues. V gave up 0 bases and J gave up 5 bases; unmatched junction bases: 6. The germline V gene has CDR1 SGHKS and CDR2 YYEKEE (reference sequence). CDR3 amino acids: CASSLVGTGGLETQYF. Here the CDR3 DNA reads TGTGCCAGCAGCTTGGTTGGGACAGGGGGTTTGGAGACCCAGTACTTC.

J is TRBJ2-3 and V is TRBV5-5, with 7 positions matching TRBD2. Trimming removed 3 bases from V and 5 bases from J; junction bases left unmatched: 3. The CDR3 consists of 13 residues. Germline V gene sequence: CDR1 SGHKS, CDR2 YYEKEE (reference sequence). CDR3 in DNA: TGTGCCAGCAGCTCGGGAGGACGAGATACGCAGTATTTT. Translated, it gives CASSSGGRDTQYF.